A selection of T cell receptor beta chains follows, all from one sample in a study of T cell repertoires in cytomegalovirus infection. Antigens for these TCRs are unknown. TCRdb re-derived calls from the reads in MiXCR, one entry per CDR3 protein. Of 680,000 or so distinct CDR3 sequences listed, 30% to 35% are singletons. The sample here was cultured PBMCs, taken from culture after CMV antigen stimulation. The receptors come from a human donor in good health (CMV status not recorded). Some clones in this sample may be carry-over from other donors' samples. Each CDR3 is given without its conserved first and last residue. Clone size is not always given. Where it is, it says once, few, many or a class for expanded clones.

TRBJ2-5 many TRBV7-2 ASSLERQRQETQY
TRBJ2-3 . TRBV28 ASSTTDRGLLQY
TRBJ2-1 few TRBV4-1 ASSHPGTSGSSYNEQF
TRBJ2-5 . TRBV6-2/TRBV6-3 ASSRGTSAETQY
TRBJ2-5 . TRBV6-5 ASSGARGETQY
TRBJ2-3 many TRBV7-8 ASSLGLLGGADTQY
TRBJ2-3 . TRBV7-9 ASSPPAQDRTDTQY
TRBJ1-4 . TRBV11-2 ASSLTPPGGTGPEKLF
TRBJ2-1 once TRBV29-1 SVRGHSSYNEQF
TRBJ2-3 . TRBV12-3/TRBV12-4 ASVAGGRGTQY
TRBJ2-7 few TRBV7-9 ASSLAVGGVNEQY
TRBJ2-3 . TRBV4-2 ASSKYDPSTDTQY
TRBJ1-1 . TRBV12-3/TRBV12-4 ASSLVWLGGNTEAF
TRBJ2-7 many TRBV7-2 ASSLYGGGYEQY
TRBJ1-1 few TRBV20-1 SASRVGRGGERGTEAF
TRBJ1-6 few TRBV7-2 ASSKGQGVNSPLH
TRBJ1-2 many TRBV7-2 ASRRDSLGWDGYT
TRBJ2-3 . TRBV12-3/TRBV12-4 ASKGDTQY
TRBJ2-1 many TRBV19 ASRKDRPYNEQF
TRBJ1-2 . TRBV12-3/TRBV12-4 ASSNDRGPVYGYT
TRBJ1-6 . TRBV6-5 ASSYSRGSRTPLH
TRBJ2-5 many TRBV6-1 ASSQQGSYRGETQY
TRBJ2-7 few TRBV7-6 ASSSAGDSYEQY
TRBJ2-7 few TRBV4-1 ASSQEAGQYKQY
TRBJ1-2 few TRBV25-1 ASSEPGAANYGYT
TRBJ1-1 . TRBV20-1 SARDSGQGGTEAF
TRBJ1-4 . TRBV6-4 ATPWPATNEKLF
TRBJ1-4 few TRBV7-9 ASSLVDGFDEKLF
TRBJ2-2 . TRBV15 ATNRPDNVDTGELF
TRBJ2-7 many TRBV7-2 ASSFSSSGSYEQY
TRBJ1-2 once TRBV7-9 ASGLAGGDGYT
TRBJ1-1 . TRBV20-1 SAREMRNTEAF
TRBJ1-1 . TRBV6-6 ASRGGEAEAF